Below, 19 T cell receptor beta chains from the same sample are listed, as sequenced in a study of CD8 T cells in Susac syndrome. A quantity of about 0.5 to 1 ug RNA underwent reverse transcription using random hexamers. TCRdb analysed the immunoSEQ multiplex PCR reads with MiXCR anew, one entry per CDR3 protein. The sample has hundreds of thousands of distinct CDR3 sequences, roughly 93% seen once; the top ten hold about 0.071%. Sequencing was carried out using CD4+ T cells from PBMCs. Source of these receptors: a human donor with multiple sclerosis.

The chain has TRBV7-8 and TRBJ2-7; D is perhaps TRBD1 (5 bases). The V end was cut by 0 bases, the J end by 2 bases, with 8 bases between. The CDR3 totals 14 residues. Per germline, CDR1 SGHVS and CDR2 FQNEAQ. CDR3 sequence reads: CASSLAAGPYEQYF. CDR3 DNA sequence: TGTGCCAGCAGCTTAGCCGCAGGGCCCTACGAGCAGTACTTC.

CDR3 protein: CASSPRGGVGETQYF. The CDR3 nucleotides are TGTGCCAGCAGCCCAAGGGGAGGGGTCGGAGAGACCCAGTACTTC. The genes are TRBV7-3 and TRBJ2-5; 7 nucleotides align to TRBD2. CDR1 and CDR2 (germline): SGHTA, FQGTGA. J lost 4 bases, V lost 5 bases, and 10 bases had no gene match. The CDR3 contains 15 residues.

The chain is built from TRBV28 and TRBJ2-2, with 8 bases matching TRBD1. The CDR3 totals 13 residues. Germline V gene lookup returns CDR1 MDHEN and CDR2 SYDVKM. V lost 6 bases, J lost 4 bases, and 1 base stayed unmatched. CDR3 region: CASRQGVTGELFF. The CDR3 DNA follows: TGTGCCAGCAGACAGGGGGTCACCGGGGAGCTGTTTTTT.

The rearrangement joins TRBV30 to TRBJ1-1; no clear D. The CDR3 contains 14 residues. Looked up from germline, CDR1 is GTSNPN and CDR2 is SVGIG (reference sequence). Trimming removed 0 bases from V and 6 bases from J, with 14 bases in between. CDR3 region: CAWSVGEAWSEAFF. The CDR3, as DNA: TGTGCCTGGAGTGTAGGCGAAGCCTGGTCTGAAGCTTTCTTT.

This clonotype was detected only a few times. The V and J genes are TRBV12-3 or TRBV12-4 and TRBJ2-7; TRBD2 aligns across 16 bases. CDR3 length: 14 amino acids. V gave up 6 bases and J gave up 7 bases; unmatched junction bases: 3. The DNA for the CDR3 is TGTGCCAGCAGCTCGGGACTAGCGGGGGGGGAGCAGTACTTC. It yields the protein CASSSGLAGGEQYF.

The chain recombines TRBV29-1 with TRBJ1-1; no clear D. Germline V gives CDR1 SQVTM, CDR2 ANQGSEA. The CDR3 sequence is 14 residues long. The V and J ends lost 1 base and 0 bases respectively, with 9 bases between them. The CDR3 protein is CSVEGLTVNTEAFF. The CDR3, as DNA: TGCAGCGTTGAAGGGCTGACGGTGAACACTGAAGCTTTCTTT.

The J gene is TRBJ2-2, the V gene TRBV11-1, with 10 bases aligning to TRBD1. The germline V gene has CDR1 SGHAT and CDR2 FQDESV (reference sequence). Germline trimming cut 5 bases from V and 5 bases from J; bases unmatched to any gene: 5. This CDR3 contains 15 residues. The CDR3 region is CASSQGQGRTGELFF. CDR3 bases: TGTGCCAGCAGCCAGGGACAGGGGAGGACCGGGGAGCTGTTTTTT.

The chain uses TRBV25-1 and TRBJ2-5, with D uncertain. Per germline, CDR1 MGHDK and CDR2 SYGVNS. The CDR3 length is 14 residues. V was pared by 5 bases and J by 4 bases, with 14 bases between. Written as DNA, the CDR3 is TGTGCCAGCAGTAAGTCGCTCGATAGAGAGACCCAGTACTTC. Translated, it gives CASSKSLDRETQYF.

The J gene is TRBJ1-2, the V gene TRBV12-3 or TRBV12-4; D may be TRBD1 (5 bases). The V and J ends lost 1 base and 1 base respectively, with 10 bases between them. The CDR3 contains 15 residues. Here the CDR3 reads CASSLGGGVNYGYTF. CDR3 bases: TGTGCCAGCAGTTTAGGGGGCGGCGTTAACTATGGCTACACCTTC.

V is TRBV2 and J is TRBJ2-5; 13 nucleotides line up with TRBD2. The ends lost 6 bases at V and 4 bases at J; junction bases unmatched: 8. From germline, CDR1 is SNHLY and CDR2 FYNNEI. The CDR3 is 16 residues long. For the CDR3, the DNA is TGTGCCAGCAGGCGTGGGACTAGCGGGGCCTCAGAGACCCAGTACTTC. This encodes CASRRGTSGASETQYF. The whole variable domain, remainder taken from reference TRBV2 and TRBJ2-5, is EPEVTQTPSHQVTQMGQEVILRCVPISNHLYFYWYRQILGQKVEFLVSFYNNEISEKSEIFDDQFSVERPDGSNFTLKIRSTKLEDSAMYFCASRRGTSGASETQYFGPGTRLLVL.

This clonotype was seen once. The chain carries TRBV20-1 and TRBJ2-2; 7 bases map to TRBD2. The CDR3 totals 15 residues. Germline V gives CDR1 DFQATT, CDR2 SNEGSKA (reference sequence). V trimming: 3 bases; J trimming: 1 base; junction bases outside the gene matches: 5. Here the CDR3 reads CSARPGRRNTGELFF. CDR3 DNA: TGCAGTGCTAGGCCCGGGAGGCGGAACACCGGGGAGCTGTTTTTT.

This clonotype showed up just once. This chain joins TRBV5-1 and TRBJ2-3, with D possibly TRBD2 on 5 matching bases. With 1 base removed from V and 0 bases from J, the gap between germline ends came to 9 bases. The CDR3 length is 15 residues. Germline assignment: CDR1 SGHRS and CDR2 YFSETQ. CDR3 sequence: CASSLRRTSTDTQYF. CDR3 nucleotides: TGCGCCAGCAGCTTGCGTAGGACTAGCACAGATACGCAGTATTTT.

The rearrangement uses TRBV5-1 and TRBJ2-3; D not resolved. This CDR3 spans 13 amino acids. Germline assignment: CDR1 SGHRS and CDR2 YFSETQ. Trimming shortened V by 0 bases and J by 4 bases, and 6 bases separated the two germline ends. The CDR3 DNA is TGCGCCAGCAGCTTGGACCTGTCAGATACGCAGTATTTT. Translating it yields CASSLDLSDTQYF. The full variable domain, its missing parts supplied by reference TRBV5-1 and TRBJ2-3, is KAGVTQTPRYLIKTRGQQVTLSCSPISGHRSVSWYQQTPGQGLQFLFEYFSETQRNKGNFPGRFSGRQFSNSRSEMNVSTLELGDSALYLCASSLDLSDTQYFGPGTRLTVL.

This chain uses TRBV27 with TRBJ2-4; 9 nucleotides align to TRBD2. Per the germline V gene, CDR1 is MNHEY and CDR2 is SMNVEV (reference sequence). The V and J ends lost 0 bases and 9 bases, in that order; junction bases with no gene match: 6. This CDR3 has 15 residues. The DNA of the CDR3 is TGTGCCAGCAGTTTATCGTGGCGGGAGGGCGGCATTCAGTACTTC. It translates to CASSLSWREGGIQYF.

The chain has TRBV5-4 and TRBJ1-4, with D perhaps matching TRBD1 (6 bases). Per the germline V gene, CDR1 is SGHNT and CDR2 is YYREEE (reference sequence). The CDR3 spans 15 residues. With 5 bases removed from V and 4 bases from J, the gap between germline ends came to 15 bases. The CDR3, as DNA: TGTGCCAGCAGTCTCGGGGGGCCCATTAATGAAAAACTGTTTTTT. Translated, it gives CASSLGGPINEKLFF.

The CDR3 region is CATSDAGGGADTQYF. DNA for the CDR3: TGTGCCACCAGTGACGCGGGGGGTGGGGCAGATACGCAGTATTTT. The J gene is TRBJ2-3, the V gene TRBV24-1; 8 bases are a match to TRBD2. The CDR3 runs 15 residues. Germline values: CDR1 KGHDR, CDR2 SFDVKD. Losses at the gene ends were 4 bases for V and 4 bases for J; bases not matched to a gene: 6.

The chain employs TRBV5-5 and TRBJ1-3; D not certain. The germline gives CDR1 SGHKS, CDR2 YYEKEE (reference sequence). The V end was cut by 4 bases, the J end by 5 bases, with 10 bases between. This CDR3 is built from 13 residues. The chain's CDR3 is CASSLYDRNTIYF. The CDR3 nucleotides read TGTGCCAGCAGCCTCTACGACAGAAACACCATATATTTT.

This clonotype has just one count. V is TRBV4-1 and J is TRBJ1-1, with no clear D. The V end was cut by 1 base, the J end by 0 bases, with 9 bases between. Germline V gene sequence: CDR1 MGHRA, CDR2 YSYEKL. The length of the CDR3 is 15 residues. The DNA of the CDR3 is TGCGCCAGCAGCCAAGTCAGTGGAGTGAACACTGAAGCTTTCTTT. It encodes CASSQVSGVNTEAFF.

The chain recombines TRBV2 with TRBJ2-4; TRBD1 is a possible D gene (5 bases). The V gene lost 1 base and the J gene lost 0 bases, with 7 bases spanning the gap. CDR3 length: 15 residues. CDR1 is SNHLY, CDR2 FYNNEI, per germline. The CDR3 loop reads CASSEETVAKNIQYF. The CDR3 DNA follows: TGTGCCAGCAGTGAAGAGACAGTAGCCAAAAACATTCAGTACTTC.